This TCR beta chain was captured by sequencing in a study of blood T cell repertoires in COVID-19. Study overall: Sample material is recorded as cDNA or gDNA derived from T cells, B-cell-depleted T cells, or PBMCs.

In the original analysis: Amplified reference gene primers provided the basis for estimating nucleated cell counts. Assay used: immunoSEQ multiplex PCR; TCRdb lists only in-frame clones, some missing. V, J and clone size are those of that table, while D and trimming were read from the DNA. The sample holds 35,000 to 50,000 clones; about 88% are singletons and the top ten take about a sixth. This TCR came from a man aged 65-85 years with active COVID-19. Material: peripheral blood.

The CDR3 reads CASSYRGQPRNTEAFF. CDR3 DNA sequence: TGTGCCAGCAGTTACCGAGGACAGCCTCGAAACACTGAAGCTTTCTTT. V is TRBV6-5 and J is TRBJ1-1; D possibly corresponds to TRBD1 (6 bases). The germline V and J ends were trimmed by 2 bases and 2 bases, with 15 bases remaining between them. The germline V gene has CDR1 MNHEY and CDR2 SVGAGI. CDR3 length: 16 residues.